This T cell receptor (beta chain) was captured by sequencing in a study of blood T cell repertoires in COVID-19. Whole-study context: Samples came from the United States, Italy and Spain, spanning acute and convalescent COVID-19. Nucleic acid was either cDNA or gDNA, and it came from T cells, B-cell-depleted T cells, or PBMCs.

The germline gives CDR1 SNHLY, CDR2 FYNNEI. Unmatched junction bases numbered 7, after V lost 7 bases and J lost 0 bases. CDR3 length: 15 residues. Authors' data handling: Reference gene primer amplification gave nucleated cell count estimates. TCRdb's copy holds only in-frame clones and misses some; the assay was immunoSEQ multiplex PCR. The V and J calls and clone size come from that table; D and trimming were worked out from the DNA. The table includes hundreds of thousands of clones, around nine tenths detected once. Sequenced sample: peripheral blood. This chain uses TRBV2 with TRBJ2-3, with 7 bases fitting TRBD2. The sequence came from a man aged 65 to 85 with acute or convalescent COVID-19. CDR3 nucleotide sequence: TGTGCCAGCATTGCTCGGGACTACAGCACAGATACGCAGTATTTT. Translation: CASIARDYSTDTQYF.